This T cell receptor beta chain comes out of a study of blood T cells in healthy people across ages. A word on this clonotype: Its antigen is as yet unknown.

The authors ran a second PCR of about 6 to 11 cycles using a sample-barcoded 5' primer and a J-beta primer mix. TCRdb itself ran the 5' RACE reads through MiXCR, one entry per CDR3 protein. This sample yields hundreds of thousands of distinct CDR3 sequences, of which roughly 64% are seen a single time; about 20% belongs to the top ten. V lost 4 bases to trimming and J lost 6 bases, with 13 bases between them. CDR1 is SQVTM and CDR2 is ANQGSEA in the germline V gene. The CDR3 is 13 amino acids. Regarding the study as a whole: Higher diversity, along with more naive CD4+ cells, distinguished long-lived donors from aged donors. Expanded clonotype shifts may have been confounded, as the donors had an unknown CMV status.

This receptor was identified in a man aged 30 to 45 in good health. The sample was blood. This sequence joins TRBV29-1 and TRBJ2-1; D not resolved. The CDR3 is CSVAPGPCNEQFF. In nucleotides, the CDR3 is TGCAGCGTTGCCCCGGGCCCCTGCAATGAGCAGTTCTTC.